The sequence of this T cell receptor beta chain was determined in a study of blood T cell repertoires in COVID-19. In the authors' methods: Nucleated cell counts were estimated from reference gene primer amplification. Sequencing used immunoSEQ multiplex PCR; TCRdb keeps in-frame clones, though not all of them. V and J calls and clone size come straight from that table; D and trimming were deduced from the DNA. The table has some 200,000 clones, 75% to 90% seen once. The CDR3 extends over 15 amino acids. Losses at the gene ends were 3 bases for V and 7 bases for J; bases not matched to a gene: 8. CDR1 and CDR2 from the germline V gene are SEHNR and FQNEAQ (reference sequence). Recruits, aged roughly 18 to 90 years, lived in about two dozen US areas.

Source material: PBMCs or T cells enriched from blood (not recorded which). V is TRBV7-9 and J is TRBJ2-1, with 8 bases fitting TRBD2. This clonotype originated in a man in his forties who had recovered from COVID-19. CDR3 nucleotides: TGTGCCAGCAGCTTGGTGGCTAGCGGGTATAATGAGCAGTTCTTC. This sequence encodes CASSLVASGYNEQFF.